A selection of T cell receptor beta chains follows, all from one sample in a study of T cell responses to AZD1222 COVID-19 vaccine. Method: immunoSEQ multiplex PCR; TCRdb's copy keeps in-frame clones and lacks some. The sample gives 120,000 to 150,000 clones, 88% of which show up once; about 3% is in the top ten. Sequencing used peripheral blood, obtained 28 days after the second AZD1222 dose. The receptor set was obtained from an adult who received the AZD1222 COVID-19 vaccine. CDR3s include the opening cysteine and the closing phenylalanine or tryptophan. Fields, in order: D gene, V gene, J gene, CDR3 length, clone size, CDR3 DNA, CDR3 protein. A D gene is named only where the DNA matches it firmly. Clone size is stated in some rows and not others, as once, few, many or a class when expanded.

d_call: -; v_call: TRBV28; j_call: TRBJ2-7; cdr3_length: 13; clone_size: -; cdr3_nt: TGTGCCAGCGCTAGGGGCCCCCGCTACGAGCAGTACTTC; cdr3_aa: CASARGPRYEQYF
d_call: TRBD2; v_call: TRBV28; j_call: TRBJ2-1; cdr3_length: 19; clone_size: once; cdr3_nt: TGTGCCAGTCCGGCGTCTGGGGCGGGCGGGACTAGCGGACTCAATGAGCAGTTCTTC; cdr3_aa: CASPASGAGGTSGLNEQFF
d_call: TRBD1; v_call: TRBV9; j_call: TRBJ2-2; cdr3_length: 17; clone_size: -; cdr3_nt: TGTGCCAGCAGCTCACCTGAGGACAGGTCGTACACCGGGGAGCTGTTTTTT; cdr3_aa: CASSSPEDRSYTGELFF
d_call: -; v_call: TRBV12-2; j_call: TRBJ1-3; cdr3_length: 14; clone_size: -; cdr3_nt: TGTGCAAGTCGCAGGGAGAATTCTGGAAACACCATATATTTT; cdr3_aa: CASRRENSGNTIYF
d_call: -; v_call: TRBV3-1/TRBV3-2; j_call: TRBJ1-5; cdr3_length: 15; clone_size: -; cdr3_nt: TGTGCCAGCAGCCAAGATCTGACTTCCAATCAGCCCCAGCATTTT; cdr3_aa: CASSQDLTSNQPQHF
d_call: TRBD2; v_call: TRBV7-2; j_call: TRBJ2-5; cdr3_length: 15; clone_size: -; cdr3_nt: TGTGCCAGCAGCTTTAGCGGGGAGGAAGGAGAGACCCAGTACTTC; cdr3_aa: CASSFSGEEGETQYF
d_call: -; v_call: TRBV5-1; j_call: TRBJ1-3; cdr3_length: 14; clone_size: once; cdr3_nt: TGCGCCAGCAGCTTGAAGGGGAGTGAAAACACCATATATTTT; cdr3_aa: CASSLKGSENTIYF
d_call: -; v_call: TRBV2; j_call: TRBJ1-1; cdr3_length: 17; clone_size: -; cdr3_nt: TGTGCCAGCAACACCCATGAGGGGGTAGGGACGAACACTGAAGCTTTCTTT; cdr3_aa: CASNTHEGVGTNTEAFF
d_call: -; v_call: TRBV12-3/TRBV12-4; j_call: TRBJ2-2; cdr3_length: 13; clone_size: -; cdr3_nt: TGTGCCAGCAGTACCACAGTTACCGGGGAGCTGTTTTTT; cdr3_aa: CASSTTVTGELFF
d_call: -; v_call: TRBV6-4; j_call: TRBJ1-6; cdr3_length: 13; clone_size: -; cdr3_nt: TGTGCCAGCAGTGACCAAGGGGGATCACCCCTCCACTTT; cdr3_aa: CASSDQGGSPLHF
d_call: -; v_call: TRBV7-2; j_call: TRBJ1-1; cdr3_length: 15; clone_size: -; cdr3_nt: TGTGCCAGCAGCTTAAATTCAGGGAAGAACACTGAAGCTTTCTTT; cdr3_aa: CASSLNSGKNTEAFF
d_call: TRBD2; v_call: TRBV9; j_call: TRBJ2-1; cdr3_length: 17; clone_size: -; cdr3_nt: TGTGCCAGCAGCGTAGGAGTGAGCGGGAGCTCCTACAATGAGCAGTTCTTC; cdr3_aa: CASSVGVSGSSYNEQFF
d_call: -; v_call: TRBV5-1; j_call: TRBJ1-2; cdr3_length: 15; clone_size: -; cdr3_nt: TGCGCCAGCAGCGGATTACGACAGTCTAACTATGGCTACACCTTC; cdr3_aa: CASSGLRQSNYGYTF
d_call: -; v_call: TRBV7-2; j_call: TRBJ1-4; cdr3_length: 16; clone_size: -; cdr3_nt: TGTGCCAGCAGCTACCGGACCCGGAGGGGTAATGAAAAACTGTTTTTT; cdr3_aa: CASSYRTRRGNEKLFF
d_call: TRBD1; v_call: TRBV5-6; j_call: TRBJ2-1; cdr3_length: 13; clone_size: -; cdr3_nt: TGTGCCAGCAGCTTACAGGGGTCAAGTGAGCAGTTCTTC; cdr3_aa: CASSLQGSSEQFF
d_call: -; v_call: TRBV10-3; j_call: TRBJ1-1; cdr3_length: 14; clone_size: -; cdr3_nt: TGTGCCATCAGTGAGGGGATCCTGAACACTGAAGCTTTCTTT; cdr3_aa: CAISEGILNTEAFF
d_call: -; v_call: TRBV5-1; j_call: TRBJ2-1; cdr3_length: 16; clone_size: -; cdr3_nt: TGCGCCAGCAGCTTGGGATATGGGGGCGGCTACAATGAGCAGTTCTTC; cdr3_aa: CASSLGYGGGYNEQFF
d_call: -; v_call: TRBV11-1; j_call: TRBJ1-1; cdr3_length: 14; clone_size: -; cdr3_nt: TGTGCCAGCAGCTTCGGTCAGGCCCCGACTGAAGCTTTCTTT; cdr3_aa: CASSFGQAPTEAFF
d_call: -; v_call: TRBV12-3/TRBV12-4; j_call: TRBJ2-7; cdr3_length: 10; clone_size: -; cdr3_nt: TGTGCCAGCAGCTTCTACGAGCAGTACTTC; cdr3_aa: CASSFYEQYF
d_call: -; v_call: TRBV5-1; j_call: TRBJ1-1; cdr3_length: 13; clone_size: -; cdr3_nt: TGCGCCAGCAGCTTAGGTACCGATAGGCCGGCTTTCTTT; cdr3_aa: CASSLGTDRPAFF
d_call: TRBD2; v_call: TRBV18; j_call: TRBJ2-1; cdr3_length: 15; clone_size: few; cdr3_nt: TGTGCCAGCTCACCCTTAGCGGGGGAGTACAATGAGCAGTTCTTC; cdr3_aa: CASSPLAGEYNEQFF
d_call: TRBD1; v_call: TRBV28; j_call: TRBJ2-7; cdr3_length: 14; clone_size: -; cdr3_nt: TGTGCCAGCAGTTTACTACAGGGGATCTACGAGCAGTACTTC; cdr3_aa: CASSLLQGIYEQYF
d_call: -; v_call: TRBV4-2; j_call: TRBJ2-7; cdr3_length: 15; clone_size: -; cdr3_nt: TGTGCCAGCAGCCAAGATTTGCGGGGACTGTACGAGCAGTACTTC; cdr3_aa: CASSQDLRGLYEQYF
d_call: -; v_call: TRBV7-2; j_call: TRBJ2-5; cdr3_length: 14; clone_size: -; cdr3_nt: TGTGCCAGCAGCTTGGGGCTTTACCGGGAGACCCAGTACTTC; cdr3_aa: CASSLGLYRETQYF
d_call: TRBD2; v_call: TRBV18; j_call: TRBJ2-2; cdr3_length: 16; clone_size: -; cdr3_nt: TGTGCCAGCTCACCACAGCGGGGGGGACCCACCGGGGAGCTGTTTTTT; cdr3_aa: CASSPQRGGPTGELFF
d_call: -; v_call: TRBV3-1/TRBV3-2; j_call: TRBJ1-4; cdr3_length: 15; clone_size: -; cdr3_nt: TGTGCCAGCAGCCAAACTAATGGCCGCGTCGAAAAACTGTTTTTT; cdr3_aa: CASSQTNGRVEKLFF
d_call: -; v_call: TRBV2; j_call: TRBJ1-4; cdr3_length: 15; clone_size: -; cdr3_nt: TGTGCCAGCAGCGCCGGGGTTTTGGGGTTTGAAAAACTGTTTTTT; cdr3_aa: CASSAGVLGFEKLFF
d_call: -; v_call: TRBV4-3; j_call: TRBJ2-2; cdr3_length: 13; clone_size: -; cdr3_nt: TGCGCCAGCAGCCAAGAGAGTGCCGGGGAGCTGTTTTTT; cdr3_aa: CASSQESAGELFF
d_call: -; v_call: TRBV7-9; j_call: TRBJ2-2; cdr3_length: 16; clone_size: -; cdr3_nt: TGTGCCAGCAGCTTAGCTGGTTATGGAGACACCGGGGAGCTGTTTTTT; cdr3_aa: CASSLAGYGDTGELFF
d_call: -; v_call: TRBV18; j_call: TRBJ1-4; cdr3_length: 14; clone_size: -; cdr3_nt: TGTGCCAGCTCAGGGGACCGAAATAATGAAAAACTGTTTTTT; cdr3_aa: CASSGDRNNEKLFF
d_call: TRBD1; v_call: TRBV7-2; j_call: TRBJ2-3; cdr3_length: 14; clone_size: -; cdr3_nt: TGTGCCAGCAGTTTCAGGGGGAGCGCAGATACGCAGTATTTT; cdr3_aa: CASSFRGSADTQYF
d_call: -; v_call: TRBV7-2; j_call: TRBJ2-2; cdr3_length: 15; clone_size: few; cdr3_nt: TGTGCCAGCAGCCCAACTAGTAGGAACACCGGGGAGCTGTTTTTT; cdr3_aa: CASSPTSRNTGELFF
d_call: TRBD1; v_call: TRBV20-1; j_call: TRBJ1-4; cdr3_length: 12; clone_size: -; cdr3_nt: TGCAGTGCTAGTTCGGGACAGGAAAAACTGTTTTTT; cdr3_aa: CSASSGQEKLFF
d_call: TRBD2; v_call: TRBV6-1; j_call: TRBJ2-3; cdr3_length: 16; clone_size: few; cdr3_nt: TGTGCCAGCAGTGAATACAGCGGGGGGGCCCCAGATACGCAGTATTTT; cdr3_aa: CASSEYSGGAPDTQYF
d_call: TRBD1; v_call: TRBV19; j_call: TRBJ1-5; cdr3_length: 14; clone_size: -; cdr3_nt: TGTGCCAGTAGTACAAGGACAGGGGATCAGCCCCAGCATTTT; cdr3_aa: CASSTRTGDQPQHF
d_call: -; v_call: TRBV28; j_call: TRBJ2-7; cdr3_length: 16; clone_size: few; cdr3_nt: TGTGCCAGCAGTTTCCCCTCCCCCCAAACACTACGCGAGCAGTACTTC; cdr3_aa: CASSFPSPQTLREQYF
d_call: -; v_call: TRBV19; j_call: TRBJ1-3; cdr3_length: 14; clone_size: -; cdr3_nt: TGTGCCAGTAGTGAACTCCGGGGGGGAAACACCATATATTTT; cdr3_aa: CASSELRGGNTIYF
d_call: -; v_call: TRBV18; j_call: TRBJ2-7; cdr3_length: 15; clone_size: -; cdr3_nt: TGTGCCAGCTCACCTCAGGGGGGAGTAGGCTACGAGCAGTACTTC; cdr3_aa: CASSPQGGVGYEQYF
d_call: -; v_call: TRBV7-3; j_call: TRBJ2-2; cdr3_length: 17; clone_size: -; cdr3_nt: TGTGCCAGCGCCAAGCGAGGGCCCGAACTGAACACCGGGGAGCTGTTTTTT; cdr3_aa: CASAKRGPELNTGELFF
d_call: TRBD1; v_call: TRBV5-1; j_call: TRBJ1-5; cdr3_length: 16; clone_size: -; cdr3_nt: TGCGCCAGCAGCCGGACAGGGGGGGATGGCAATCAGCCCCAGCATTTT; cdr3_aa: CASSRTGGDGNQPQHF
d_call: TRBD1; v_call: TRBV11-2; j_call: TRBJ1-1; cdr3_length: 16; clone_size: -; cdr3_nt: TGTGCCAGCAGCTCATTACAGGGGCGGGTGAACACTGAAGCTTTCTTT; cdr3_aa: CASSSLQGRVNTEAFF
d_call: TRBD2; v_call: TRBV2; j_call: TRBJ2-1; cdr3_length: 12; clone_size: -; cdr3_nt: TGTGCCAGCGGTGAGCGGGGCAATGAGCAGTTCTTC; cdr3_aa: CASGERGNEQFF
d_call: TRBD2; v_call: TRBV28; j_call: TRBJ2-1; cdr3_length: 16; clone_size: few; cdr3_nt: TGTGCCAGCAGTTCATTAGCGGGAGGGGAGTCCAATGAGCAGTTCTTC; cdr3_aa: CASSSLAGGESNEQFF
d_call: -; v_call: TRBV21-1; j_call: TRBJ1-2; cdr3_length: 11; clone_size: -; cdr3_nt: TGTGCCAGCAGCAAAGCGGTCAGGCTTATCTTC; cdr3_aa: CASSKAVRLIF
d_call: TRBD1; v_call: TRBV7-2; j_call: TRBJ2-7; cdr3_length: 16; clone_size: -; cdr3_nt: TGTGCCAGCAGCCCCATTAAGACAGGGACAAAGTACGAGCAGTACTTC; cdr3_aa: CASSPIKTGTKYEQYF
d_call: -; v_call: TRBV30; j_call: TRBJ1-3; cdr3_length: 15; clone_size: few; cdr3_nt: TGTGCCGGCTCCAGGCTGTCCTCCTCTGGAAACACCATATATTTT; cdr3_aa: CAGSRLSSSGNTIYF
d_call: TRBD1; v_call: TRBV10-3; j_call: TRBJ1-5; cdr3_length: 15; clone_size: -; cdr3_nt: TGTGCCATCAGTGTTTCGACAGGGTCAGGTCAGCCCCAGCATTTT; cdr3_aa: CAISVSTGSGQPQHF
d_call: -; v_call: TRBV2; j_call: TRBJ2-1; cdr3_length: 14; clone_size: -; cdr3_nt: TGTGCCAGCAAGGACAGTCGAGAGCTCAATGAGCAGTTCTTC; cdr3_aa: CASKDSRELNEQFF
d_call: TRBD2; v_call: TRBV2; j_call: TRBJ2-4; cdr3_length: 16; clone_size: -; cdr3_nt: TGTGCCAGCAGTGCTAGCGGGAGGGGAGCCAAAAACATTCAGTACTTC; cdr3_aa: CASSASGRGAKNIQYF
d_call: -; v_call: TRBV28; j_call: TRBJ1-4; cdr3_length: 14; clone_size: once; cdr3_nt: TGTGCCAGCAGTGAGTTGAGGGATAATGAAAAACTGTTTTTT; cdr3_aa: CASSELRDNEKLFF
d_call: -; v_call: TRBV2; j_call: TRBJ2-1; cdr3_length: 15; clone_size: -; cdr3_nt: TGTGCCAGCAGTTACAGGGGAGGCTCCTACAATGAGCAGTTCTTC; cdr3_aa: CASSYRGGSYNEQFF
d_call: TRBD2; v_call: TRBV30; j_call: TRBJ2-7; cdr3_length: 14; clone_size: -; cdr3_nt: TGTGCCTGGAGTGGACTAGCGGGAGGAGGGGAGCAGTACTTC; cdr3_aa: CAWSGLAGGGEQYF
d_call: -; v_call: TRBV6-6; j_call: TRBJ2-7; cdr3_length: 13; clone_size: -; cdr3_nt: TGTGCCAGCAGTAATACCTTTCACTACGAGCAGTACTTC; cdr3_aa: CASSNTFHYEQYF
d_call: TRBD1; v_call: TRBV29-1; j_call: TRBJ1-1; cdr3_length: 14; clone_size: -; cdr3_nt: TGCAGCGTTGGGTTTAGACAGGGGAACACTGAAGCTTTCTTT; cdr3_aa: CSVGFRQGNTEAFF
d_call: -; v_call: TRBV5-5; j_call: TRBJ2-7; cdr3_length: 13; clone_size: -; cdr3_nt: TGTGCCAGCAGCTTCCGGAGTGTGGTCGAGCAGTACTTC; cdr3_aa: CASSFRSVVEQYF